This is a list of T cell receptor beta chains from one sample in a study of OX40 agonist ivuxolimab in advanced cancers. The data were produced by immunoSEQ multiplex PCR, yet TCRdb's version contains in-frame clones alone and is incomplete. The sample includes fewer than 65,000 clones, approximately 90% of them seen just once. This material consisted of CD4+ or CD8+ T cells sorted from blood, taken in a trial of the OX40 agonist ivuxolimab. All receptors derive from an adult with an advanced solid tumor such as melanoma, head and neck, liver or kidney cancer. Both conserved end residues are part of each CDR3. D genes are given only for firm matches. A clone size is listed for some rows: how often the clone was seen (once, few, many), or a class if it is expanded.

V gene: TRBV5-1
J gene: TRBJ1-6
D gene: NA
CDR3 length: 16
clone size: NA
CDR3 DNA: TGCGCCAGCAGCCCGGGGTCGAGCTCCTATAATTCACCCCTCCACTTT
CDR3 protein: CASSPGSSSYNSPLHF

V gene: TRBV29-1
J gene: TRBJ1-1
D gene: NA
CDR3 length: 13
clone size: NA
CDR3 DNA: TGCAGCGTATCCTTGAGGGGGGACACTGAAGCTTTCTTT
CDR3 protein: CSVSLRGDTEAFF

V gene: TRBV29-1
J gene: TRBJ2-1
D gene: NA
CDR3 length: 14
clone size: NA
CDR3 DNA: TGCAGCGCCCCCGGGAGTGGCTCCTACAATGAGCAGTTCTTC
CDR3 protein: CSAPGSGSYNEQFF

V gene: TRBV7-9
J gene: TRBJ1-2
D gene: NA
CDR3 length: 14
clone size: few
CDR3 DNA: TGTGCCAGCAGCCGAGCTGGGGGAGAGGATGGCTACACCTTC
CDR3 protein: CASSRAGGEDGYTF

V gene: TRBV7-2
J gene: TRBJ1-6
D gene: NA
CDR3 length: 18
clone size: NA
CDR3 DNA: TGTGCCAGCAGCTCGAACCCGCCGGGGAGAGTTAATAATTCACCCCTCCACTTT
CDR3 protein: CASSSNPPGRVNNSPLHF

V gene: TRBV30
J gene: TRBJ2-1
D gene: TRBD1
CDR3 length: 12
clone size: few
CDR3 DNA: TGTGCCTGGAGTGCAGGGGGCAATGAGCAGTTCTTC
CDR3 protein: CAWSAGGNEQFF

V gene: TRBV4-1
J gene: TRBJ1-2
D gene: NA
CDR3 length: 15
clone size: NA
CDR3 DNA: TGCGCCAGCAGCCAAGAGGTGTTTCTGAACTATGGCTACACCTTC
CDR3 protein: CASSQEVFLNYGYTF

V gene: TRBV18
J gene: TRBJ1-1
D gene: TRBD1
CDR3 length: 14
clone size: NA
CDR3 DNA: TGTGCCAGCTCACCTGGACAGGGTCAAGTTGAAGCTTTCTTT
CDR3 protein: CASSPGQGQVEAFF

V gene: TRBV27
J gene: TRBJ1-3
D gene: NA
CDR3 length: 13
clone size: NA
CDR3 DNA: TGTGCCAGCAGAGGACAGAACGGAAACACCATATATTTT
CDR3 protein: CASRGQNGNTIYF

V gene: TRBV10-3
J gene: TRBJ1-2
D gene: NA
CDR3 length: 16
clone size: NA
CDR3 DNA: TGTGCCATCAGTGACGATCGGTGGGGCAGGGGCTATGGCTACACCTTC
CDR3 protein: CAISDDRWGRGYGYTF

V gene: TRBV4-1
J gene: TRBJ1-1
D gene: NA
CDR3 length: 16
clone size: NA
CDR3 DNA: TGCGCCAGCAGCCAAGATCCGAGGGGGATGAACACTGAAGCTTTCTTT
CDR3 protein: CASSQDPRGMNTEAFF

V gene: TRBV4-1
J gene: TRBJ2-7
D gene: TRBD1
CDR3 length: 16
clone size: NA
CDR3 DNA: TGCGCCAGCAGCCGAGATGGGGGACAGGGGGTCAACGAGCAGTACTTC
CDR3 protein: CASSRDGGQGVNEQYF

V gene: TRBV5-6
J gene: TRBJ1-4
D gene: NA
CDR3 length: 12
clone size: NA
CDR3 DNA: TGTGCCAGCAGCTTATGGAGGGAGCCGCTGTTTTTT
CDR3 protein: CASSLWREPLFF

V gene: TRBV4-2
J gene: TRBJ1-2
D gene: NA
CDR3 length: 15
clone size: NA
CDR3 DNA: TGTGCCAGCAGCTTGGAGGCGCTTACTAACTATGGCTACACCTTC
CDR3 protein: CASSLEALTNYGYTF

V gene: TRBV7-6
J gene: TRBJ2-2
D gene: NA
CDR3 length: 16
clone size: NA
CDR3 DNA: TGTGCCAGCAGCTTACGTTCGGGGGCGCGAACCGGGGAGCTGTTTTTT
CDR3 protein: CASSLRSGARTGELFF

V gene: TRBV10-3
J gene: TRBJ2-3
D gene: NA
CDR3 length: 11
clone size: NA
CDR3 DNA: TGTGCCACCGGACTGACGGATACGCAGTATTTT
CDR3 protein: CATGLTDTQYF

V gene: TRBV7-9
J gene: TRBJ1-4
D gene: NA
CDR3 length: 14
clone size: NA
CDR3 DNA: TGTGCCAGCAGCTTTTCGGGGGTCGGGGAAAAACTGTTTTTT
CDR3 protein: CASSFSGVGEKLFF

V gene: TRBV6-6
J gene: TRBJ2-7
D gene: NA
CDR3 length: 12
clone size: NA
CDR3 DNA: TGTGCCAGCAGACCGGGCTCCTTGGAGCAGTACTTC
CDR3 protein: CASRPGSLEQYF

V gene: TRBV18
J gene: TRBJ2-3
D gene: NA
CDR3 length: 13
clone size: NA
CDR3 DNA: TGTGCCAGCTCCCCGTCTGGCACAGATACGCAGTATTTT
CDR3 protein: CASSPSGTDTQYF

V gene: TRBV15
J gene: TRBJ2-7
D gene: NA
CDR3 length: 13
clone size: NA
CDR3 DNA: TGTGCCACCAGCAGAGGGACATCCTACGAGCAGTACTTC
CDR3 protein: CATSRGTSYEQYF

V gene: TRBV7-2
J gene: TRBJ2-1
D gene: NA
CDR3 length: 16
clone size: NA
CDR3 DNA: TGTGCCAGCAGCTCTCCGGGACTGATGTCTCTTGGTGAGCAGTTCTTC
CDR3 protein: CASSSPGLMSLGEQFF

V gene: TRBV4-1
J gene: TRBJ1-2
D gene: TRBD1
CDR3 length: 14
clone size: NA
CDR3 DNA: TGCGCCAGCAGCCAAACAGGGGGCGACTATGGCTACACCTTC
CDR3 protein: CASSQTGGDYGYTF

V gene: TRBV7-9
J gene: TRBJ1-1
D gene: TRBD1
CDR3 length: 16
clone size: NA
CDR3 DNA: TGTGCCAGCAGCCAAAATATCGCCCGGGACAGCCAGCCAGCTTTCTTT
CDR3 protein: CASSQNIARDSQPAFF

V gene: TRBV19
J gene: TRBJ1-2
D gene: NA
CDR3 length: 14
clone size: NA
CDR3 DNA: TGTGCCAGTAGTGCGGCGGACAGAGTCTATGGCTACACCTTC
CDR3 protein: CASSAADRVYGYTF

V gene: TRBV6-6
J gene: TRBJ2-7
D gene: NA
CDR3 length: 16
clone size: NA
CDR3 DNA: TGTGCCAGCAGTTTCAGAAGGGGGGGCCGGAAGGACGAGCAGTACTTC
CDR3 protein: CASSFRRGGRKDEQYF

V gene: TRBV5-4
J gene: TRBJ1-1
D gene: NA
CDR3 length: 15
clone size: NA
CDR3 DNA: TGTGCCAGCAGCTTGGGTTGGGGGCGGAACACTGAAGCTTTCTTT
CDR3 protein: CASSLGWGRNTEAFF

V gene: TRBV6-5
J gene: TRBJ1-1
D gene: NA
CDR3 length: 12
clone size: NA
CDR3 DNA: TGTGCCAGCAGTTACGTCGGCACTGAAGCTTTCTTT
CDR3 protein: CASSYVGTEAFF

V gene: TRBV7-9
J gene: TRBJ1-4
D gene: NA
CDR3 length: 14
clone size: NA
CDR3 DNA: TGTGCCAGCAGCTTAGCGGGGACGGGTGAAAAACTGTTTTTT
CDR3 protein: CASSLAGTGEKLFF

V gene: TRBV4-3
J gene: TRBJ1-1
D gene: NA
CDR3 length: 14
clone size: NA
CDR3 DNA: TGCGCCAGCAGCCAGTACAGGCGGGATACTGAAGCTTTCTTT
CDR3 protein: CASSQYRRDTEAFF

V gene: TRBV4-1
J gene: TRBJ1-4
D gene: TRBD1
CDR3 length: 19
clone size: NA
CDR3 DNA: TGCGCCAGCAGCCATAACCGGGACAGTGTAAAAGCAACTAATGAAAAACTGTTTTTT
CDR3 protein: CASSHNRDSVKATNEKLFF

V gene: TRBV5-4
J gene: TRBJ1-2
D gene: NA
CDR3 length: 17
clone size: NA
CDR3 DNA: TGTGCCAGCAGCTACCCATTCGGGGTAGGGACGTCCCATGGCTACACCTTC
CDR3 protein: CASSYPFGVGTSHGYTF

V gene: TRBV19
J gene: TRBJ1-5
D gene: TRBD1
CDR3 length: 15
clone size: NA
CDR3 DNA: TGTGCCAGTAGTATCTCCCAGGGGGGGAATCAGCCCCAGCATTTT
CDR3 protein: CASSISQGGNQPQHF

V gene: TRBV28
J gene: TRBJ1-3
D gene: TRBD1
CDR3 length: 16
clone size: once
CDR3 DNA: TGTGCCAGCAGTTTAACGGGACAGGGGTCCGGAAACACCATATATTTT
CDR3 protein: CASSLTGQGSGNTIYF

V gene: TRBV5-8
J gene: TRBJ2-7
D gene: TRBD1
CDR3 length: 12
clone size: NA
CDR3 DNA: TGTGCCAGCAGCCGGGACAGGGGCGAGCAGTACTTC
CDR3 protein: CASSRDRGEQYF

V gene: TRBV2
J gene: TRBJ2-6
D gene: NA
CDR3 length: 11
clone size: NA
CDR3 DNA: TGTGCCAGCAGTGTGGCCAACGTCCTGACTTTC
CDR3 protein: CASSVANVLTF

V gene: TRBV15
J gene: TRBJ1-5
D gene: TRBD1
CDR3 length: 17
clone size: NA
CDR3 DNA: TGTGCCACCAGCAGAGATTTCAGGGGGCGAGGTGACCAGCCCCAGCATTTT
CDR3 protein: CATSRDFRGRGDQPQHF

V gene: TRBV19
J gene: TRBJ2-3
D gene: NA
CDR3 length: 14
clone size: NA
CDR3 DNA: TGTGCCAGTAGTCCCGGGACTCTCACAGATACGCAGTATTTT
CDR3 protein: CASSPGTLTDTQYF

V gene: TRBV20-1
J gene: TRBJ2-5
D gene: NA
CDR3 length: 10
clone size: NA
CDR3 DNA: TGCAGTGCTAGCCAAGAGACCCAGTACTTC
CDR3 protein: CSASQETQYF

V gene: TRBV5-1
J gene: TRBJ2-4
D gene: NA
CDR3 length: 15
clone size: NA
CDR3 DNA: TGCGCCAGCAGCCCGACCCTAGCAACCAAAAACATTCAGTACTTC
CDR3 protein: CASSPTLATKNIQYF

V gene: TRBV7-9
J gene: TRBJ1-1
D gene: NA
CDR3 length: 13
clone size: NA
CDR3 DNA: TGTGCCAGCAGCTTAGTGGAGAACACTGAAGCTTTCTTT
CDR3 protein: CASSLVENTEAFF

V gene: TRBV5-1
J gene: TRBJ1-2
D gene: NA
CDR3 length: 15
clone size: NA
CDR3 DNA: TGCGCCAGCAGCATCATCGGGACCCTGCGCTATGGCTACACCTTC
CDR3 protein: CASSIIGTLRYGYTF

V gene: TRBV5-1
J gene: TRBJ2-5
D gene: NA
CDR3 length: 15
clone size: NA
CDR3 DNA: TGCGCCAGCAGCTCCGTACCGGGACACCAAGAGACCCAGTACTTC
CDR3 protein: CASSSVPGHQETQYF

V gene: TRBV6-5
J gene: TRBJ2-5
D gene: NA
CDR3 length: 13
clone size: NA
CDR3 DNA: TGTGCCAGCAGTTACCCAGGGAAAGAGACCCAGTACTTC
CDR3 protein: CASSYPGKETQYF

V gene: TRBV5-4
J gene: TRBJ2-5
D gene: NA
CDR3 length: 15
clone size: NA
CDR3 DNA: TGTGCCAGCAGCGGGGGCAAGGGCGTCCAAGAGACCCAGTACTTC
CDR3 protein: CASSGGKGVQETQYF

V gene: TRBV7-2
J gene: TRBJ2-2
D gene: NA
CDR3 length: 16
clone size: NA
CDR3 DNA: TGTGCCAGCAGCGACCGACGACTTACGAACACCGGGGAGCTGTTTTTT
CDR3 protein: CASSDRRLTNTGELFF